This T cell receptor beta chain was identified during a study of radiotherapy plus CTLA-4 blockade in lung cancer. Whole-study context: 18% of patients responded objectively, and roughly 31% achieved disease control.

TCRdb's copy holds only in-frame clones and misses some; the assay was immunoSEQ multiplex PCR. This sample has some 120,000 clones, with over 65% found just once. V was pared by 2 bases and J by 5 bases, with 10 bases between. The CDR3 runs 14 residues. Germline V gives CDR1 SGHTA, CDR2 FQGNSA. The source was peripheral blood, collected from a patient treated with radiotherapy plus ipilimumab. The chain has TRBV7-2 and TRBJ2-1; D tentatively reads TRBD1 or TRBD2 (5 bases each). The TCR was taken from a human donor with non-small cell lung cancer that progressed on radiotherapy plus ipilimumab. Some clones in this sample may be carry-over from other donors' samples. CDR3 in DNA: TGTGCCAGCAGCTTACGGGACGGGAACAATGAGCAGTTCTTC. The encoded protein is CASSLRDGNNEQFF. The whole variable domain, remainder taken from reference TRBV7-2 and TRBJ2-1, is GAGVSQSPSNKVTEKGKDVELRCDPISGHTALYWYRQSLGQGLEFLIYFQGNSAPDKSGLPSDRFSAERTGGSVSTLTIQRTQQEDSAVYLCASSLRDGNNEQFFGPGTRLTVL.